These 27 T cell receptor beta chains were all obtained from the same sample, sequenced in a study of T cell repertoires in urothelial bladder cancer. Sequenced by immunoSEQ multiplex PCR; TCRdb stores in-frame clones only, minus some. Of 9,000 to 13,000 clones in the sample, 68% were seen once. Material: tumor-infiltrating cells from bladder cancer. Receptors were obtained from a human donor with a benign inflammatory bladder lesion.

This clone was seen only once. This chain connects TRBV5-6 to TRBJ1-2; TRBD1 might be the D (6 bases). V gave up 0 bases and J gave up 2 bases, with 17 bases separating them. CDR1 is SGHDT and CDR2 is YYEEEE in the germline V gene. This CDR3 has 17 residues. CDR3 sequence: CASSLEAGAQINYGYTF. The CDR3 nucleotides are TGTGCCAGCAGCTTGGAGGCGGGGGCCCAAATCAACTATGGCTACACCTTC.

V and J are TRBV11-1 and TRBJ2-3, with 8 bases lining up with TRBD1. CDR3 length: 16 amino acids. Germline CDR1 reads SGHAT; CDR2 reads FQDESV (reference sequence). Trimming took 3 bases from V and 2 from J; bases not matched to a gene: 7. The CDR3 is CASSFWGTGYTDTQYF. The DNA of the CDR3 is TGTGCCAGCAGCTTCTGGGGGACAGGATACACAGATACGCAGTATTTT.

This chain uses TRBV11-2 with TRBJ2-7, with a tentative D call TRBD2 (6 bases). The CDR3 runs 15 residues. CDR1 is SGHAT and CDR2 is FQNNGV in the germline V gene. V shed 5 bases and J shed 0 bases, with 14 bases lying between them. For the CDR3, the DNA is TGTGCCAGCAGCCTCCGACGGGAGAGCTCCTACGAGCAGTACTTC. It codes for CASSLRRESSYEQYF.

The V and J genes are TRBV9 and TRBJ1-1; 8 positions agree with TRBD1. The V segment lost 3 bases and the J segment 6 bases; nucleotides outside the gene matches: 13. CDR1 SGDLS and CDR2 YYNGEE come from the germline V gene. The CDR3 sequence is 16 residues long. CDR3 sequence: CASSAWTGSGLAEAFF. In DNA, the CDR3 is TGTGCCAGCAGCGCGTGGACAGGGTCGGGCTTAGCTGAAGCTTTCTTT.

The V gene is TRBV18, the J gene TRBJ2-7, with D possibly matching TRBD2 (5 bases). Trimming left V 3 bases short and J 1 base short, with 10 bases between. Germline V gene lookup returns CDR1 KGHSH and CDR2 LQKENI. The CDR3 consists of 14 residues. The CDR3 region is CASSPNGISYEQYF. CDR3 nucleotide sequence: TGTGCCAGCTCACCCAACGGGATTTCCTACGAGCAGTACTTC.

This clone occurred a few times. The V gene is TRBV7-2, the J gene TRBJ1-1; D is possibly TRBD1 (5 bases). The length of the CDR3 is 15 residues. Germline assignment: CDR1 SGHTA and CDR2 FQGNSA. V shed 4 bases and J shed 3 bases, with 15 bases lying between them. CDR3 sequence reads: CASSSTLWGDTEAFF. The CDR3 nucleotides are TGTGCCAGCAGCTCCACCCTTTGGGGCGACACTGAAGCTTTCTTT.

This clone has just one count. The rearrangement uses TRBV23-1 and TRBJ2-7; a weak D match, TRBD2 (5 bases). TRBV23-1 qualifies as an ORF whose function is uncertain. The V and J ends lost 7 bases and 2 bases respectively, with 12 bases between them. This CDR3 comprises 13 residues. This CDR3 is CASKPAETYEQYF. The CDR3 coding sequence is TGCGCCAGCAAACCAGCGGAGACCTACGAGCAGTACTTC.

V and J are TRBV11-2 and TRBJ2-7, with no clear D. Germline V gene lookup returns CDR1 SGHAT and CDR2 FQNNGV. Trimming left V 1 base short and J 5 bases short, with 21 bases between. This CDR3 has 17 residues. The CDR3: CASSLVPQAHFLNEQYF. CDR3 coding DNA: TGTGCCAGCAGCTTAGTTCCCCAGGCTCACTTCCTGAACGAGCAGTACTTC.

Judged by abundance, this clone is large (0.1 to 1%). The genes are TRBV19 and TRBJ1-5, with D possibly being TRBD1 (6 bases). Looked up from germline, CDR1 is LNHDA and CDR2 is SQIVND (reference sequence). This CDR3 is 16 amino acids long. V was shortened by 5 bases and J by 0 bases, with 14 bases between the two germline ends. The DNA for the CDR3 is TGTGCCAGTAGTCCGAGGACAGCGATTAGCAATCAGCCCCAGCATTTT. Amino acid sequence: CASSPRTAISNQPQHF.

Judged by abundance, this clone is large. The chain joins TRBV19 to TRBJ1-6; perhaps TRBD1 as D (5 bases). Germline V gives CDR1 LNHDA, CDR2 SQIVND (reference sequence). Deletions cut 7 bases from V and 8 bases from J, with 12 bases between. The CDR3 runs 13 residues. The CDR3 DNA is TGTGCCAGTAAGTGGAAGGGACATTCACCCCTCCACTTT. It codes for CASKWKGHSPLHF.

The chain is built from TRBV7-6 and TRBJ2-7, with D hard to call. The germline V gene has CDR1 SGHVS and CDR2 FNYEAQ. V gave up 5 bases and J gave up 0 bases, with 2 bases separating them. CDR3 length equals 11 residues. The CDR3 loop is CASSVSYEQYF. CDR3 coding DNA: TGTGCCAGCAGCGTCTCCTACGAGCAGTACTTC.

The chain links TRBV5-1 to TRBJ2-3, with 11 positions matching TRBD2. Per the germline V gene, CDR1 is SGHRS and CDR2 is YFSETQ. The CDR3 totals 14 residues. Germline trimming cut 2 bases from V and 6 bases from J; bases unmatched to any gene: 2. The CDR3 DNA reads TGCGCCAGCAGCTTACTAGCGGGGGCCGATACGCAGTATTTT. Protein product: CASSLLAGADTQYF. Full variable domain (rest looked up from reference TRBV5-1 and TRBJ2-3): KAGVTQTPRYLIKTRGQQVTLSCSPISGHRSVSWYQQTPGQGLQFLFEYFSETQRNKGNFPGRFSGRQFSNSRSEMNVSTLELGDSALYLCASSLLAGADTQYFGPGTRLTVL.

The genes are TRBV7-9 and TRBJ2-3; 8 nucleotides line up with TRBD2. With 8 bases clipped from V and 2 bases from J, the junction kept 12 bases outside the gene matches. The CDR3 runs 16 residues. CDR1 and CDR2 from the germline V gene are SEHNR and FQNEAQ (reference sequence). CDR3 sequence reads: CASAKTSGGLTDTQYF. The CDR3 coding sequence is TGTGCCAGCGCAAAGACCAGCGGGGGCCTCACAGATACGCAGTATTTT.

This clone has only a few counts. CDR3 nucleotide sequence: TGTGCCAGCAGTGCACCATACGGCCCTCAAAACCAACCAGCCGAGCAGTACTTC. The encoded protein is CASSAPYGPQNQPAEQYF. The chain carries TRBV25-1 and TRBJ2-7; D is ambiguous. V was shortened by 4 bases and J by 6 bases, with 28 bases between the two germline ends. Germline V gene lookup returns CDR1 MGHDK and CDR2 SYGVNS. The CDR3 sequence is 18 residues long.

V and J are TRBV7-8 and TRBJ1-1; tentative D call: TRBD1 (5 bases). The V gene's germline CDR1 is SGHVS and CDR2 FQNEAQ. This CDR3 is 14 amino acids long. The V gene lost 4 bases and the J gene lost 5 bases, with 14 bases spanning the gap. The CDR3 reads CASSYGLEGTEAFF. CDR3 nucleotides: TGTGCCAGCAGCTACGGACTCGAGGGGACTGAAGCTTTCTTT.

The chain joins TRBV6-5 to TRBJ2-3, with D possibly called TRBD1 or TRBD2 (5 bases each). The CDR3 contains 13 residues. V lost 6 bases and J lost 4, with 11 bases in between. The V gene's germline CDR1 is MNHEY and CDR2 SVGAGI. CDR3 sequence (DNA): TGTGCCAGCAGCCTCCGGGGCGCAGATACGCAGTATTTT. It codes for CASSLRGADTQYF.

This chain joins TRBV10-3 and TRBJ2-5; weak D call: TRBD2 (7 bases). The germline CDR1 and CDR2 sequences are ENHRY and SYGVKD. This CDR3 region has 15 residues. Trimming took off 2 bases at V and 1 base at J, with 11 bases between the two ends. CDR3: CAISEPGGPQETQYF. CDR3 bases: TGTGCCATCAGTGAGCCCGGGGGGCCCCAAGAGACCCAGTACTTC.

This clone has more than one count but fewer than ten. The V call is TRBV6-1, the J call TRBJ1-5; D is unresolved. The CDR3 sequence is 14 residues long. The ends were cut back, 3 bases at V and 3 bases at J, with 9 bases in the middle. Germline V gives CDR1 MNHNS, CDR2 SASEGT. The CDR3 nucleotides are TGTGCCAGCAGTGAGTGGGCCCTCAATCAGCCCCAGCATTTT. As protein: CASSEWALNQPQHF.

The chain is built from TRBV18 and TRBJ2-4; 7 nucleotides agree with TRBD2. The V gene end was trimmed by 2 bases and the J gene end by 2 bases; junction bases not matched to a gene: 6. Germline V gene sequence: CDR1 KGHSH, CDR2 LQKENI. This CDR3 has 16 residues. CDR3 nucleotide sequence: TGTGCCAGCTCACCAGAAGGGAGGGGATCCAAAAACATTCAGTACTTC. As protein: CASSPEGRGSKNIQYF.

The rearrangement uses TRBV11-2 and TRBJ2-5, with 15 bases that match TRBD2. Germline V lookup: CDR1 SGHAT, CDR2 FQNNGV. The CDR3 consists of 17 residues. V was pared by 3 bases and J by 4 bases, with 6 bases of the junction left unmatched. CDR3 region: CASSFAGLAGGPETQYF. CDR3 nucleotide sequence: TGTGCCAGCAGCTTTGCCGGACTAGCGGGGGGGCCAGAGACCCAGTACTTC.

This clone turned up a few times. The rearrangement joins TRBV30 to TRBJ1-1, with D unclear. In germline, CDR1 is GTSNPN, CDR2 SVGIG (reference sequence). Trimming left V 0 bases short and J 7 bases short, with 9 bases between. The CDR3 is made up of 12 amino acids. The CDR3 DNA is TGTGCCTGGAGTGTATCGGAGATTGAAGCTTTCTTT. Translated, it gives CAWSVSEIEAFF.

The CDR3 region is CASSLGTGGMNNEQFF. The CDR3 coding sequence is TGTGCCAGCAGCTTAGGGACAGGGGGCATGAACAATGAGCAGTTCTTC. The rearrangement uses TRBV7-3 and TRBJ2-1; the match to TRBD1 covers 12 bases. CDR1 and CDR2 (germline): SGHTA, FQGTGA. The trim removed 2 bases at V and 5 bases at J, leaving 4 bases unmatched. The CDR3 spans 16 residues. Full variable domain (outside the CDR3, taken from reference TRBV7-3 and TRBJ2-1): GAGVSQTPSNKVTEKGKYVELRCDPISGHTALYWYRQSLGQGPEFLIYFQGTGAADDSGLPNDRFFAVRPEGSVSTLKIQRTERGDSAVYLCASSLGTGGMNNEQFFGPGTRLTVL.

The sample holds one count of this clone. The V gene is TRBV2, the J gene TRBJ2-2; 10 bases are a match to TRBD1. The CDR3 extends over 18 amino acids. The V gene's germline CDR1 is SNHLY and CDR2 FYNNEI. The CDR3 loop is CAKQGRQGARINTGELFF. The CDR3 coding sequence is TGTGCTAAGCAAGGAAGACAGGGGGCTAGAATAAACACCGGGGAGCTGTTTTTT.

The chain joins TRBV11-2 to TRBJ2-3, with 7 nucleotides matching TRBD2. Germline CDR1 SGHAT, CDR2 FQNNGV. The V and J ends lost 6 bases and 2 bases, in that order; junction bases with no gene match: 5. This CDR3 contains 14 residues. The DNA of the CDR3 is TGTGCCAGCAGTTATCTAGCGGCCACAGATACGCAGTATTTT. Its protein is CASSYLAATDTQYF.

There are a few counts of this clone. V is TRBV4-1 and J is TRBJ2-7; TRBD1 matches 8 bases. Germline CDR1 MGHRA, CDR2 YSYEKL. Trimming at V came to 0 bases and at J to 2 bases, leaving 6 bases not matched to a gene. This CDR3 is 16 amino acids long. CDR3 sequence: CASSQDDRGSPYEQYF. DNA of the CDR3: TGCGCCAGCAGCCAAGATGACAGGGGTTCGCCCTACGAGCAGTACTTC.

The chain couples TRBV5-6 to TRBJ1-2, with D perhaps matching TRBD1 (6 bases). Germline CDR1 SGHDT, CDR2 YYEEEE. The V and J ends lost 4 bases and 4 bases respectively, with 14 bases between them. The CDR3 extends over 14 amino acids. CDR3 residues: CASSEDRDIYGYTF. CDR3 in DNA: TGTGCCAGCAGCGAAGACCGGGACATCTATGGCTACACCTTC.

This CDR3 reads CASSLGDRDFDEQFF. In nucleotides, the CDR3 is TGTGCCAGCAGCTTAGGGGACAGGGATTTCGATGAGCAGTTCTTC. The J gene is TRBJ2-1, the V gene TRBV7-9, with 9 bases matching TRBD1. V lost 1 base, J lost 8 bases, and 6 bases stayed unmatched. This CDR3 has 15 amino acids. CDR1 SEHNR and CDR2 FQNEAQ come from the germline V gene (reference sequence).